The present entry profiles one T cell receptor (beta chain) with its context. Its antigen is currently not known. Base-call qualities are not available, and no considerably larger clone is one nucleotide away. Ophthalmopathy patients had moderately to severely active disease, Clinical Activity Score of at least 3, NOSPECS grade of at least 4, and duration under 3 months. Exclusion was applied to patients with uncontrolled infections, other autoimmune diseases, pregnancy or lactation. Clinical symptoms, serum thyroxine and TRAb, thyroid ultrasound, and orbital computed tomography formed the basis for the diagnoses. PBMCs were separated from approximately 10 ml of fresh peripheral blood using Ficoll-Paque density gradient centrifugation. Total RNA was extracted using Trizol reagent, and RNA quality was assessed on an Agilent 2100 Bioanalyzer. The entry originates in a study of T cells in Graves' hyperthyroidism and ophthalmopathy (dated by TCRdb to between 2017 and 2020). General notes on the study: Peripheral blood was collected at initial diagnosis, before any treatment. A discovery cohort of about a hundred patients, about 43 with Graves' ophthalmopathy and roughly 59 with stable Graves' hyperthyroidism, was used to find distinguishing TCR V-J signatures. Prospective prediction of ophthalmopathy was tested in an independent validation cohort consisting of 18 to 20 hyperthyroidism patients and around 17 patients who later progressed to ophthalmopathy. The roughly 94 discovery patients were randomly divided into training and test sets at a 7:3 ratio. Thyroid tissue and blood T-cell repertoires from roughly six Graves' hyperthyroidism patients were also compared in the study. Following sampling, methimazole starting at 30 mg daily was given to hyperthyroidism patients, and high-dose intravenous methylprednisolone was given to ophthalmopathy patients. TCR Vbeta CDR3 sequencing of roughly 140 peripheral blood samples (fewer than 45 ophthalmopathy, some 75 hyperthyroidism and about 17 progressor patients) is reported in the paper.

Amplification of TCR beta CDR3 regions was carried out from RNA transcripts. For the first round of RT-PCR on the TCR CDR3, the HTBI primer set was used together with the Qiagen OneStep RT-PCR kit. The libraries were constructed in a second round of multiplex PCR and then size-selected and purified. The libraries were sequenced on an Illumina HiSeq2000 using paired-end 100 bp reads. The published analysis was carried out like this. SOAPnuke was used to process the raw data, with reads discarded if the reads contained adapters or uncalled bases, had a mean Phred below 15, or lacked an exact constant-primer or identifier match. COPE v1.2.5 was used to merge high-quality paired reads, and clonotypes were defined as unique nucleotide sequences. MiTCR v1.1 was used to align clonotypes to the IMGT TRBV, TRBD and TRBJ reference segments. Analysis was restricted to V-J combinations with a frequency above 0.0001, which covered 98% to 99.2% of repertoires. A TCS score was defined as the ratio of F50 (clonal expansion) to E x V (chaos), with BLOSUM62-based TCRdist applied between CDR3 peptides within each V-J. Welch's t-statistics and random forest reduced approximately 520 V-J features to fewer than 15, which were used in a naive Bayes classifier (R e1071). TCRdb itself trimmed the public reads at Q25 with fastp, ran MiXCR and retained productive beta chains. Rows with one shared CDR3 protein collapse into an entry with the most common genes and DNA. TCRdb's processing, not the authors', yielded these V and J calls. The sample table shows more than 450,000 distinct CDR3 sequences, and 20% are seen once. The ten largest clones capture 45% to 50% of the sample.

Taken from the germline V gene (reference sequence), the CDR1 and CDR2 loops are LGHDT and YNNKEL. From the cysteine through the phenylalanine, the CDR3 covers 19 amino acids. Of the read, only the CDR3 DNA is kept; its 57 bases are in frame from base 1. The junction shows trimming of 1 base on V and 2 bases on J, and the gene matches do not reach 5 bases of it. What the study reported, not specific to this receptor: During validation, the model predicted progression to ophthalmopathy a median of about 6.5 months ahead of onset, with more than 60% sensitivity and almost 75% specificity. No statistical method was used to set the sample size in advance, and investigators knew the group allocation. Blood samples also contained most of the expanded thyroid clonotypes (frequency above 0.001), which suggests that blood repertoires may reflect thyroid immune responses. A 13 V-J signature model separated ophthalmopathy from stable hyperthyroidism, with over 85% sensitivity and just under 84% specificity in cross-validation and 80%/75% in testing.

This clonotype was obtained from a man between 35 and 55 years old with Graves' ophthalmopathy. Source material: blood. This chain joins TRBV3-1 to TRBJ2-1, with 16 central nucleotides matching TRBD2. The DNA sequence is as follows: TGTGCCAGCAGCCAAGTAAGGGGACTAGCGGGGGGGCCCTACAATGAGCAGTTCTTC. The encoded protein is CASSQVRGLAGGPYNEQFF.